The 20 T cell receptor beta chains below were found in one sample sequenced in a study of control samples from healthy donors and cancer patients. Assay used: immunoSEQ multiplex PCR; TCRdb lists only in-frame clones, some missing. Of 95,000 to 100,000 clones in the sample, roughly 90% were seen once. The sequencing input was blood. Source of these receptors: a man aged 25 to 45 in good health.

J is TRBJ1-1 and V is TRBV3-1 (or the pseudogene TRBV3-2), with D unclear. Trimming stripped 0 bases from V and 0 bases from J, with 11 bases between. In germline, CDR1 is LGHDT, CDR2 YNNKEL (reference sequence). This CDR3 has 16 residues. The DNA of the CDR3 is TGTGCCAGCAGCCAAGAGGCGGCCAGGATGAACACTGAAGCTTTCTTT. Its translation is CASSQEAARMNTEAFF.

V is TRBV30 and J is TRBJ1-6; no clear D gene. Germline V gene lookup returns CDR1 GTSNPN and CDR2 SVGIG (reference sequence). Trimming cost V 0 bases and J 7 bases, with 10 bases left between them. CDR3 length: 14 residues. The CDR3 DNA reads TGTGCCTGGAGTGTAGGCCAGCTAAATTCACCCCTCCACTTT. It yields the protein CAWSVGQLNSPLHF.

The sample holds a few counts of this clone. V is TRBV19 and J is TRBJ1-6; 9 bases are shared with TRBD1. Germline CDR1 reads LNHDA; CDR2 reads SQIVND (reference sequence). This CDR3 is built from 18 residues. J lost 3 bases, V lost 4 bases, and 10 bases had no gene match. For the CDR3, the DNA is TGTGCCAGTAGTACCTCCTCCGAGGGACAGGGCTATAATTCACCCCTCCACTTT. Amino acid sequence: CASSTSSEGQGYNSPLHF. Looking up the rest from reference TRBV19 and TRBJ1-6 gives the full variable domain: DGGITQSPKYLFRKEGQNVTLSCEQNLNHDAMYWYRQDPGQGLRLIYYSQIVNDFQKGDIAEGYSVSREKKESFPLTVTSAQKNPTAFYLCASSTSSEGQGYNSPLHFGNGTRLTVT.

The chain joins TRBV5-1 to TRBJ2-1; 10 bases align to TRBD2. In germline, CDR1 is SGHRS, CDR2 YFSETQ. V shed 4 bases, J shed 11 bases, and the junction held 15 bases outside the gene matches. The CDR3 sequence is 16 residues long. The CDR3 DNA reads TGCGCCAGCAGCGATATAGCGGGGGGAACTACAATGAAGCAGTTCTTC. Translating gives CASSDIAGGTTMKQFF.

This chain links TRBV7-3 with TRBJ2-3, with TRBD1 matching over 7 bases. Per the germline V gene, CDR1 is SGHTA and CDR2 is FQGTGA. The CDR3 loop spans 15 amino acids. J gave up 4 bases and V 2 bases, and 6 bases lay outside the gene matches. CDR3 DNA sequence: TGTGCCAGCAGCTTAGGTCTCCAGGGGGCAGATACGCAGTATTTT. Its protein is CASSLGLQGADTQYF. Using reference TRBV7-3 and TRBJ2-3 for the parts outside the CDR3, the full variable domain is GAGVSQTPSNKVTEKGKYVELRCDPISGHTALYWYRQSLGQGPEFLIYFQGTGAADDSGLPNDRFFAVRPEGSVSTLKIQRTERGDSAVYLCASSLGLQGADTQYFGPGTRLTVL.

The chain links TRBV24-1 to TRBJ2-1; D might be TRBD1 (6 bases). CDR1 is KGHDR, CDR2 SFDVKD, per germline. The CDR3 covers 16 residues. The V gene lost 6 bases and the J gene lost 6 bases, with 20 bases spanning the gap. CDR3 protein: CATSQGGLGQSNEQFF. CDR3 nucleotide sequence: TGTGCCACCAGTCAAGGGGGTCTGGGGCAGAGCAATGAGCAGTTCTTC.

This chain links TRBV6-1 with TRBJ2-1; 9 positions agree with TRBD2. This CDR3 is 13 amino acids long. Germline V gives CDR1 MNHNS, CDR2 SASEGT. V shed 2 bases and J 12 bases; nucleotides not matched to a gene: 5. This CDR3 reads CASSESGLALQFF. Written as DNA, the CDR3 is TGTGCCAGCAGTGAATCGGGACTAGCTTTGCAGTTCTTC.

The V and J genes are TRBV6-5 and TRBJ1-5; TRBD1 might be the D (5 bases). The CDR3 extends over 14 amino acids. The germline V gene has CDR1 MNHEY and CDR2 SVGAGI. V lost 5 bases and J lost 2, with 10 bases in between. CDR3 in amino acids: CASSREGGNQPQHF. CDR3 coding DNA: TGTGCCAGCAGTAGGGAAGGGGGCAATCAGCCCCAGCATTTT.

The V and J genes are TRBV30 and TRBJ1-3; weak D call: TRBD1 (5 bases). The CDR3 is made up of 13 amino acids. The V gene's germline CDR1 is GTSNPN and CDR2 SVGIG (reference sequence). V was pared by 6 bases and J by 1 base, with 10 bases between. This CDR3 is CACPGVSGNTIYF. CDR3 bases: TGTGCCTGCCCGGGGGTGTCTGGAAACACCATATATTTT.

The chain links TRBV2 to TRBJ2-3; no clear D gene. Germline values: CDR1 SNHLY, CDR2 FYNNEI. The CDR3 sequence is 13 residues long. V lost 5 bases and J lost 5, with 11 bases in between. This CDR3 reads CASSPNGLDTQYF. Here the CDR3 DNA reads TGTGCCAGCAGTCCCAATGGGCTAGATACGCAGTATTTT. The full variable domain, its missing parts supplied by reference TRBV2 and TRBJ2-3, is EPEVTQTPSHQVTQMGQEVILRCVPISNHLYFYWYRQILGQKVEFLVSFYNNEISEKSEIFDDQFSVERPDGSNFTLKIRSTKLEDSAMYFCASSPNGLDTQYFGPGTRLTVL.

The CDR3 DNA follows: TGTGCCAGCAGGCCATCGATTGGACAGGGGGCGGACGAGCAGTACTTC. Protein: CASRPSIGQGADEQYF. The chain uses TRBV28 and TRBJ2-7, with 11 bases fitting TRBD1. Germline trimming cut 6 bases from V and 5 bases from J; bases unmatched to any gene: 12. Germline V gives CDR1 MDHEN, CDR2 SYDVKM. There are 16 residues in the CDR3.

This chain links TRBV30 with TRBJ2-1, with D perhaps TRBD2 (6 bases). The germline gives CDR1 GTSNPN, CDR2 SVGIG (reference sequence). The CDR3 loop spans 15 amino acids. V lost 4 bases and J 3 bases, leaving 16 bases between the germline ends. CDR3 sequence: CAWTYRDSVYNEQFF. For the CDR3, the DNA is TGTGCCTGGACCTATCGGGACTCCGTCTACAATGAGCAGTTCTTC.

This chain links TRBV3-1 (or the pseudogene TRBV3-2) with TRBJ2-5; D unclear. The CDR3 is 14 amino acids. Trimming left V 0 bases short and J 5 bases short, with 10 bases between. Germline-derived CDR1 and CDR2 are LGHDT and YNNKEL (reference sequence). The CDR3, as DNA: TGTGCCAGCAGCCAAGACTGGGCGCAGGAGACCCAGTACTTC. Residues: CASSQDWAQETQYF.

The J gene is TRBJ2-1, the V gene TRBV11-2, with D uncertain. Germline V lookup: CDR1 SGHAT, CDR2 FQNNGV. V gave up 0 bases and J gave up 9 bases, with 9 bases separating them. The CDR3 has 13 amino acids. In DNA, the CDR3 is TGTGCCAGCAGCTTAGAGAGCTTTGGTGAGCAGTTCTTC. Translation: CASSLESFGEQFF.

V and J are TRBV27 and TRBJ2-7; D is perhaps TRBD1 or TRBD2 (7 bases each). With 4 bases removed from V and 3 bases from J, the gap between germline ends came to 16 bases. This CDR3 comprises 15 residues. Germline loops: CDR1 MNHEY, CDR2 SMNVEV (reference sequence). CDR3 residues: CASSSVAGGVYEQYV. The CDR3 DNA reads as TGTGCCAGCAGTTCGGTGGCAGGGGGGGTCTACGAGCAGTACGTC.

The chain couples TRBV5-4 to TRBJ2-6, with D possibly being TRBD2 (5 bases). The CDR3 loop spans 15 amino acids. Germline V CDR1 and CDR2: SGHNT, YYREEE (reference sequence). Between the trimmed V and J ends, which lost 0 bases and 1 base, there was a span of 5 bases. CDR3 coding DNA: TGTGCCAGCAGCTTGGCGGGATCTGGGGCCAACGTCCTGACTTTC. Translation: CASSLAGSGANVLTF.

The V and J genes are TRBV9 and TRBJ1-3; TRBD1 aligns across 10 bases. V lost 4 bases, J lost 4 bases, and 17 bases stayed unmatched. This CDR3 is built from 19 residues. Germline CDR1 SGDLS, CDR2 YYNGEE. CDR3 sequence (DNA): TGTGCCAGCAGCTCGCATCCGGGACAGGGGAAGCAGTTCGGAAACACCATATATTTT. As protein: CASSSHPGQGKQFGNTIYF.

CDR3 amino acids: CATSDFREDTQYF. Written as DNA, the CDR3 is TGTGCCACCAGTGACTTCAGGGAAGATACGCAGTATTTT. The chain is built from TRBV24-1 and TRBJ2-3, with D possibly TRBD1 on 5 matching bases. The CDR3 spans 13 residues. The germline V and J ends were trimmed by 4 bases and 5 bases, with 9 bases remaining between them. Germline V gene data show CDR1 as KGHDR and CDR2 as SFDVKD.

V and J are TRBV11-2 and TRBJ2-5; D gene unclear. The germline V gene encodes CDR1 SGHAT and CDR2 FQNNGV. V lost 4 bases to trimming and J lost 4 bases, with 16 bases between them. There are 15 residues in the CDR3. The CDR3 sequence is CASSSTASMRETQYF. The CDR3, as DNA: TGTGCCAGCAGCTCGACTGCCAGTATGAGAGAGACCCAGTACTTC.

The V gene is TRBV5-1, the J gene TRBJ2-7; 8 bases are shared with TRBD1. Per germline, CDR1 SGHRS and CDR2 YFSETQ. This CDR3 is 14 amino acids long. The ends lost 4 bases at V and 7 bases at J; junction bases unmatched: 10. In DNA, the CDR3 is TGCGCCAGCAGCGGGCGGACAGGGCAGGGAGAGCAGTACTTC. It codes for CASSGRTGQGEQYF.